The 13 T cell receptor beta chains reported below all come from one sample, sequenced in a study of graft-versus-host responses after intestinal transplantation (dated by TCRdb to the early 2020s). The library was prepared using the immunoSEQ multiplex PCR assay. Held by TCRdb, this immuneACCESS table contains in-frame sequences only and omits some clones. Under half of the omission traces to an unresolved V gene where checked; the cause of the rest is unknown. This sample gives 40,000 or so clones in total; roughly 91% of them show up just once. Approximately 7.1% of the sample rests with the top ten. The sequencing here drew on PBMCs, taken about nine months after transplant. The receptor source for this set is a human patient who received an intestinal transplant, so some T cells may come from the graft donor.

The chain uses TRBV10-3 and TRBJ2-7; D uncertain. The CDR3 contains 12 residues. Looked up from germline, CDR1 is ENHRY and CDR2 is SYGVKD. Trimming shortened V by 3 bases and J by 0 bases, and 3 bases separated the two germline ends. The CDR3 nucleotides read TGTGCCATCAGTGACATCTCCTACGAGCAGTACTTC. It is translated as CAISDISYEQYF.

The rearrangement uses TRBV27 and TRBJ2-1; no reliable D call. Deletions cut 6 bases from V and 4 bases from J, with 19 bases between. The CDR3 is 16 amino acids. Germline V gene data show CDR1 as MNHEY and CDR2 as SMNVEV (reference sequence). The CDR3 coding sequence is TGTGCCAGCAGCTCCCCGGGCAGGCCGATTTACAATGAGCAGTTCTTC. This gives the protein CASSSPGRPIYNEQFF.

V is TRBV2 and J is TRBJ1-2, with 8 positions matching TRBD1. This CDR3 region has 13 residues. Per the germline V gene, CDR1 is SNHLY and CDR2 is FYNNEI. V lost 7 bases to trimming and J lost 6 bases; unmatched junction nucleotides: 7. The CDR3 nucleotides are TGTGCCAGCAAGGCAGGGGGCCTCAATGGCTACACCTTC. Its protein product is CASKAGGLNGYTF.

The V gene is TRBV6-1, the J gene TRBJ1-1; D may be TRBD1 (5 bases). The CDR3 totals 13 residues. Germline assignment: CDR1 MNHNS and CDR2 SASEGT. The V end lost 3 bases, the J end lost 1 base, and 6 bases lay between the germline ends. CDR3 coding DNA: TGTGCCAGCAGTGACAGGGAGAACACTGAAGCTTTCTTT. Amino acid sequence: CASSDRENTEAFF.

The rearrangement links TRBV21-1 to TRBJ2-7; the DNA was not used to check the table's D call, TRBD1. TRBV21-1 is noted as a pseudogene. This CDR3 has 13 residues. Here the CDR3 DNA reads TGTGCCAGCAGCAAAGGGACAGGGGGCGAGCAGTACTTC. Protein product: CASSKGTGGEQYF.

The V call is TRBV11-2, the J call TRBJ1-2, with TRBD1 as a possible D gene (5 bases). CDR3 length: 13 amino acids. Germline-derived CDR1 and CDR2 are SGHAT and FQNNGV. V was pared by 1 base and J by 3 bases, with 6 bases between. CDR3 DNA: TGTGCCAGCAGCTTAGCCAGGGACTATGGCTACACCTTC. It translates to CASSLARDYGYTF.

The J gene is TRBJ1-1, the V gene TRBV5-4; no clear D gene. CDR3 length: 12 amino acids. Germline V gives CDR1 SGHNT, CDR2 YYREEE (reference sequence). Trimming took 3 bases from V and 3 from J, leaving 6 bases between them. CDR3 nucleotides: TGTGCCAGCAGCTGGCGGGACACTGAAGCTTTCTTT. The encoded protein is CASSWRDTEAFF.

This sequence joins TRBV4-1 and TRBJ1-2; 7 bases are a match to TRBD1. The ends lost 1 base at V and 3 bases at J; junction bases unmatched: 17. Germline CDR1 reads MGHRA; CDR2 reads YSYEKL. This CDR3 contains 19 residues. CDR3 sequence (DNA): TGCGCCAGCAGCCAAGGGTTTCCCGACAGGGCCACGCGGTACTATGGCTACACCTTC. The encoded protein is CASSQGFPDRATRYYGYTF.

The CDR3 is CASATGIYNEQFF. CDR3 nucleotides: TGCGCCAGCGCGACAGGGATCTACAATGAGCAGTTCTTC. The V call is TRBV10-1, the J call TRBJ2-1, with 7 bases that match TRBD1. The germline gives CDR1 WNHNN, CDR2 SYGVQD (reference sequence). CDR3 size: 13 residues. The J segment lost 3 bases and the V segment lost 8 bases, leaving 4 bases of the junction unmatched.

The rearrangement uses TRBV10-3 and TRBJ1-5; no firm D call. This CDR3 is 12 amino acids long. V was shortened by 4 bases and J by 7 bases, with 8 bases between the two germline ends. CDR1 is ENHRY and CDR2 is SYGVKD in the germline V gene. CDR3 in DNA: TGTGCCATCAGTGCACTGGGCCAGCCCCAGCATTTT. Protein: CAISALGQPQHF.

V and J are TRBV4-1 and TRBJ2-3; possibly TRBD1 for D (5 bases). The CDR3 runs 15 residues. Germline assignment: CDR1 MGHRA and CDR2 YSYEKL. V gave up 4 bases and J gave up 3 bases, with 14 bases separating them. CDR3 bases: TGCGCCAGCAGCCGACAGCCTCTGGGGACAGATACGCAGTATTTT. This translates into CASSRQPLGTDTQYF.

The chain couples TRBV10-3 to TRBJ2-7; 12 nucleotides line up with TRBD1. Germline CDR1 and CDR2: ENHRY and SYGVKD. The CDR3 has 15 residues. V lost 6 bases to trimming and J lost 4 bases; unmatched junction nucleotides: 7. The CDR3 reads CAIRPGTGGAYEQYF. The CDR3 DNA reads as TGTGCCATCAGACCCGGGACAGGGGGCGCATACGAGCAGTACTTC.

The chain has TRBV6-1 and TRBJ2-2; no definite D call. The CDR3 is made up of 11 amino acids. From germline, CDR1 is MNHNS and CDR2 SASEGT. V shed 5 bases and J shed 4 bases, with 2 bases lying between them. CDR3 sequence: CASSTTGELFF. Here the CDR3 DNA reads TGTGCCAGCAGTACCACCGGGGAGCTGTTTTTT.